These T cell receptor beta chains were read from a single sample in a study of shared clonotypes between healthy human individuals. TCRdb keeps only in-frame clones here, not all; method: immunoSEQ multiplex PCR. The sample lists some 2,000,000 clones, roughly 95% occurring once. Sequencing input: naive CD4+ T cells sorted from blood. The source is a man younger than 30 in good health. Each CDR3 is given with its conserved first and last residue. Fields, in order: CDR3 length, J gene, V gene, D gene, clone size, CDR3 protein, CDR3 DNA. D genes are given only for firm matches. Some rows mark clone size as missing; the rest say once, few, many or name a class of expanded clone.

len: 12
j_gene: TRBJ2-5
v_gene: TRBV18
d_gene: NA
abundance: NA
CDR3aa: CASSLYQETQYF
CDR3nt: TGTGCCAGCTCCCTGTACCAAGAGACCCAGTACTTC

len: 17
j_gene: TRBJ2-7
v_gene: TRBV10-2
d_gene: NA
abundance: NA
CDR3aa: CASSEPRDASSSYEQYF
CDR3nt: TGCGCCAGCAGTGAGCCCCGGGACGCGTCGAGCTCCTACGAGCAGTACTTC

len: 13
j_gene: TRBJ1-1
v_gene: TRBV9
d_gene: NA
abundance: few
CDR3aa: CASSLTVNTEAFF
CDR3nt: TGTGCCAGCAGCCTCACAGTGAACACTGAAGCTTTCTTT

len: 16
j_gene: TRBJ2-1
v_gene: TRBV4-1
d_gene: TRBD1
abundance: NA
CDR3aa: CASSPQPDRGKNEQFF
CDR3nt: TGCGCCAGCAGCCCCCAACCGGACAGGGGAAAGAATGAGCAGTTCTTC

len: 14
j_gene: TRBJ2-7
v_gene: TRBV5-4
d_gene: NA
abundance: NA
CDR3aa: CASSPHPGPYEQYF
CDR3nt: TGTGCCAGCAGCCCACATCCGGGACCCTACGAGCAGTACTTC

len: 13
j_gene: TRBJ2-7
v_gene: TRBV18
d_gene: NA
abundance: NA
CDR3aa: CASSPGGNYEQYF
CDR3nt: TGTGCCAGCTCACCAGGGGGAAACTACGAGCAGTACTTC

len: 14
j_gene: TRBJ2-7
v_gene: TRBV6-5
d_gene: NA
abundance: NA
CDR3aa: CASSYGVGSYEQYF
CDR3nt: TGTGCCAGCAGTTACGGGGTAGGCTCCTACGAGCAGTACTTC

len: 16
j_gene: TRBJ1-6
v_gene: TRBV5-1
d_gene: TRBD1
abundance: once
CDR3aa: CASSWTGTGGDSPLHF
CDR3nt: TGCGCCAGCAGCTGGACCGGGACAGGGGGCGATTCACCCCTCCACTTT

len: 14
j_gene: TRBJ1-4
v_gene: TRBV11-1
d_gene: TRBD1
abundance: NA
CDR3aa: CASSRGQGNEKLFF
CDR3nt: TGTGCCAGCAGCCGAGGACAGGGGAATGAAAAACTGTTTTTT

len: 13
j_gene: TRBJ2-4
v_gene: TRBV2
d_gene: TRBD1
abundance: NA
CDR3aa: CASRLRTGAFQYF
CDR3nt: TGTGCCAGCAGACTAAGGACAGGGGCATTTCAGTACTTC

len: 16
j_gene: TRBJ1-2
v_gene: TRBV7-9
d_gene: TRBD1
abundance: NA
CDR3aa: CASSLAFLDRASGYTF
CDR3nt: TGTGCCAGCAGCTTAGCGTTTCTGGACAGGGCGAGTGGCTACACCTTC

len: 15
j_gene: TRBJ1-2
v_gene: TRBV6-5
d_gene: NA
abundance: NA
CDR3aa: CASSSYYGDNYGYTF
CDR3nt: TGTGCCAGCAGTTCTTATTACGGAGATAACTATGGCTACACCTTC

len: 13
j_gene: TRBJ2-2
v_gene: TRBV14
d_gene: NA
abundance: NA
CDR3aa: CASSQRGAGELFF
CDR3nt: TGTGCCAGCAGCCAAAGAGGGGCCGGGGAGCTGTTTTTT

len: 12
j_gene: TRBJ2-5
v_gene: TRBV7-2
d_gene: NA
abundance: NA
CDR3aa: CASSGYQETQYF
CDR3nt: TGTGCCAGCAGCGGATATCAAGAGACCCAGTACTTC

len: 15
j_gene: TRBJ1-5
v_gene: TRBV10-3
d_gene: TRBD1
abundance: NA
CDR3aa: CAISETGGSNQPQHF
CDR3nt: TGTGCCATCAGTGAGACAGGGGGCTCGAATCAGCCCCAGCATTTT

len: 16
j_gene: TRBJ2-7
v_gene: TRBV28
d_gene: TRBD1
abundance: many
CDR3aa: CASSLIAGDRGYEQYF
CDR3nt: TGTGCCAGCAGTTTGATCGCCGGGGACAGGGGGTACGAGCAGTACTTC

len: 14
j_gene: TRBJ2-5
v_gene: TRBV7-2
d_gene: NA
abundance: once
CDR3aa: CASSLSPIQETQYF
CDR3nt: TGTGCCAGCAGCCTATCCCCGATCCAAGAGACCCAGTACTTC

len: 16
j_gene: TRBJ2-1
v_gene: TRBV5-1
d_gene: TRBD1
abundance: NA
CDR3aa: CASSVMTGGTYNEQFF
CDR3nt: TGCGCCAGCAGCGTAATGACAGGGGGGACCTACAATGAGCAGTTCTTC

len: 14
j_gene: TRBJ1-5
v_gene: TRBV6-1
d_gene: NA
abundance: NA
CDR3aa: CASSEEGGYQPQHF
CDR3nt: TGTGCCAGCAGTGAAGAGGGTGGGTATCAGCCCCAGCATTTT

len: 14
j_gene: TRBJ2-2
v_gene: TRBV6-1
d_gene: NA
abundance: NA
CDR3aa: CASPTERNTGELFF
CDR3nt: TGTGCCAGCCCCACAGAGAGGAACACCGGGGAGCTGTTTTTT

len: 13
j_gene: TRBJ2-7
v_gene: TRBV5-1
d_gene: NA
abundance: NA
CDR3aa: CASSSTLDYEQYF
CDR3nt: TGCGCCAGCAGCTCGACACTGGATTACGAGCAGTACTTC

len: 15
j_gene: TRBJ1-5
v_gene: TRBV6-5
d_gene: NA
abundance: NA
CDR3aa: CASSPFRGRNQPQHF
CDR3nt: TGTGCCAGCAGTCCCTTCAGGGGAAGGAATCAGCCCCAGCATTTT

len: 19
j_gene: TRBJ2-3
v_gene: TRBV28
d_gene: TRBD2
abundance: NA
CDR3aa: CASSLHIGTSGGAGDTQYF
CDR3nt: TGTGCCAGCAGTTTACATATTGGGACTAGCGGGGGGGCAGGAGATACGCAGTATTTT

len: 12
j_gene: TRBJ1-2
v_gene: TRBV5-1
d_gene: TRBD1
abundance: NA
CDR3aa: CASSVQGAGYTF
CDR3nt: TGCGCCAGCAGCGTACAGGGGGCGGGCTACACCTTC

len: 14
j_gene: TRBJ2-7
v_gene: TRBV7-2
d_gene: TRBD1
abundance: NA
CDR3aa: CASSLNRGAYEQYF
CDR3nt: TGTGCCAGCAGCTTAAACAGGGGGGCCTACGAGCAGTACTTC

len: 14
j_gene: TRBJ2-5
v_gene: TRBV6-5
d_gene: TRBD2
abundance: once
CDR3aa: CASKSSGVQETQYF
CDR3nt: TGTGCCAGCAAATCTAGCGGGGTTCAAGAGACCCAGTACTTC

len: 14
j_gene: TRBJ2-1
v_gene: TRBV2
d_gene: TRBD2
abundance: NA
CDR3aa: CASKLAGVLYEQFF
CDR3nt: TGTGCCAGCAAGCTAGCGGGAGTTCTTTATGAGCAGTTCTTC

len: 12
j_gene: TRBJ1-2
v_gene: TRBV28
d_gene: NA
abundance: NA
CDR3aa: CASRGGSYGYTF
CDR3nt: TGTGCCAGCAGGGGCGGCTCGTATGGCTACACCTTC

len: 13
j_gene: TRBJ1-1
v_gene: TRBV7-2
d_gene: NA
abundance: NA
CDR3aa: CASSSKLNTEAFF
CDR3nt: TGTGCCAGCAGCTCCAAATTGAACACTGAAGCTTTCTTT

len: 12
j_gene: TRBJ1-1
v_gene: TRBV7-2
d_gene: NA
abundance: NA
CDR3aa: CASSLKPGEAFF
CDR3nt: TGTGCCAGCAGCCTAAAACCGGGTGAAGCTTTCTTT

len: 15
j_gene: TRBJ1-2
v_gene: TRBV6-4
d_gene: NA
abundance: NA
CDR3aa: CASSAQTTLNYGYTF
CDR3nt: TGTGCCAGCAGTGCCCAGACAACGTTAAACTATGGCTACACCTTC

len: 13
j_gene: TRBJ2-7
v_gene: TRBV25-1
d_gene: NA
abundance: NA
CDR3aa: CASGGRSGYEQYF
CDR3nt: TGTGCCAGCGGAGGAAGGTCGGGCTACGAGCAGTACTTC

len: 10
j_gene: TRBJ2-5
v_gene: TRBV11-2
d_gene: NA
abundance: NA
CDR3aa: CASSKETQYF
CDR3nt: TGTGCCAGCAGCAAAGAGACCCAGTACTTC

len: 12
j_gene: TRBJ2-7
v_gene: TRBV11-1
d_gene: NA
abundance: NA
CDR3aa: CASSLRRYEQYF
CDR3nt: TGTGCCAGCAGCCTGCGTCGTTACGAGCAGTACTTC

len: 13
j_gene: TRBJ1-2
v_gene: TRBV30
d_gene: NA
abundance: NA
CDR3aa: CAWSTGTNYGYTF
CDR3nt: TGTGCCTGGAGTACAGGGACTAACTATGGCTACACCTTC

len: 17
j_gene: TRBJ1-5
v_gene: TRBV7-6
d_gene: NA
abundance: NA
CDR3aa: CASSLVSRLKGNQPQHF
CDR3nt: TGTGCCAGCAGCTTAGTGTCCCGTTTGAAGGGCAATCAGCCCCAGCATTTT

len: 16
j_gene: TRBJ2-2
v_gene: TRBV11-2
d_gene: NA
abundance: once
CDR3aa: CASSLSGTQGSGELFF
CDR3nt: TGTGCCAGCAGCTTATCCGGGACCCAGGGGTCCGGGGAGCTGTTTTTT

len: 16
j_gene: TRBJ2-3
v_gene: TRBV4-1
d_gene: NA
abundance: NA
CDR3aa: CASSRLEFSSTDTQYF
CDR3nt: TGCGCCAGCAGCCGTCTAGAGTTCTCTAGCACAGATACGCAGTATTTT

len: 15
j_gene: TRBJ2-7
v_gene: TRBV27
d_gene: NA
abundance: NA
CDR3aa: CASSLSLADTYEQYF
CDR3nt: TGTGCCAGCAGTTTATCGCTAGCCGATACCTACGAGCAGTACTTC

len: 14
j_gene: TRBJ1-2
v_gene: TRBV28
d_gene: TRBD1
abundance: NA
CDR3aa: CASSSLTGDRGYTF
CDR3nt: TGTGCCAGCAGTTCTTTGACAGGGGATCGAGGCTACACCTTC

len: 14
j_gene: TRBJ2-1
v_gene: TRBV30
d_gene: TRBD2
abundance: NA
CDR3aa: CAWSLLAGGYEQFF
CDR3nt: TGTGCCTGGAGTTTGCTAGCGGGAGGGTACGAGCAGTTCTTC

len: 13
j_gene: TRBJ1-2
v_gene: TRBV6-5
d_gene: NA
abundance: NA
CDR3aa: CASSYSIQGGYTF
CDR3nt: TGTGCCAGCAGTTACTCGATACAGGGTGGCTACACCTTC

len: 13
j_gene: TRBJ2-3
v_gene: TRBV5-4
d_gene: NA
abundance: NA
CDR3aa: CASSLVGTDTQYF
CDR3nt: TGTGCCAGCAGCTTGGTGGGCACAGATACGCAGTATTTT

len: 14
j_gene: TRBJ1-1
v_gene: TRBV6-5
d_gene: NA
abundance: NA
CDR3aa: CASSYRERNTEAFF
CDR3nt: TGTGCCAGCAGTTACAGGGAGAGGAACACTGAAGCTTTCTTT

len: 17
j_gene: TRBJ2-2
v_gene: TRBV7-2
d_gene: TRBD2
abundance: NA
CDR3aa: CASSKRASGNPAGELFF
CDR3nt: TGTGCCAGCAGTAAAAGGGCTAGCGGGAACCCAGCCGGGGAGCTGTTTTTT

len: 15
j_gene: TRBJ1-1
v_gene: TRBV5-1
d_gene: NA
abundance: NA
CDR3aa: CASSPRTDPNTEAFF
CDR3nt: TGCGCCAGCAGCCCAAGGACAGACCCGAACACTGAAGCTTTCTTT

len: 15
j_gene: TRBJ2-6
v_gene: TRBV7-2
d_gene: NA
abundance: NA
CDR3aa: CASSPGGFGANVLTF
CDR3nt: TGTGCCAGCAGCCCCGGTGGTTTCGGGGCCAACGTCCTGACTTTC

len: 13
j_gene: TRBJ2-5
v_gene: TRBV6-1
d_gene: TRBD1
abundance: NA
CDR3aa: CASSRQGAETQYF
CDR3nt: TGTGCCAGCAGCCGACAGGGGGCTGAGACCCAGTACTTC

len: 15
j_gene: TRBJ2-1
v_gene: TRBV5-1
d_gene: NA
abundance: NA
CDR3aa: CASSFSGQTSNEQFF
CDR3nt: TGCGCCAGCAGCTTTTCGGGACAAACCTCCAATGAGCAGTTCTTC

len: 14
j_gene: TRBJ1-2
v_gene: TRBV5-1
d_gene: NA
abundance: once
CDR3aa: CASSTESGTYGYTF
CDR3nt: TGCGCCAGCAGCACCGAGTCAGGTACCTATGGCTACACCTTC

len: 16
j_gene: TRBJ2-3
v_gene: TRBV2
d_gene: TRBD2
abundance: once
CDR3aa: CASGSGAGVSTDTQYF
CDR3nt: TGTGCCAGCGGTTCCGGGGCGGGAGTTAGCACAGATACGCAGTATTTT

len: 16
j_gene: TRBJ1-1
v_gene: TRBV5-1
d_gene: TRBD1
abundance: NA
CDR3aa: CASSGGQGTSNTEAFF
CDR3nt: TGCGCCAGCAGCGGAGGACAGGGTACATCGAACACTGAAGCTTTCTTT

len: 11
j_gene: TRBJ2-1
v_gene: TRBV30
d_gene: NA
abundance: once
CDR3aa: CAWSNNNEQFF
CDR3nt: TGTGCCTGGAGTAACAACAATGAGCAGTTCTTC

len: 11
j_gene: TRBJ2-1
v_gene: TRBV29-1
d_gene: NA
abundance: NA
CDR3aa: CSVVPESEQFF
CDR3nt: TGCAGCGTTGTCCCAGAAAGTGAGCAGTTCTTC